One sample yielded the 19 T cell receptor beta chains listed below, sequenced in a study of cytomegalovirus exposure and HLA in healthy donors. With 60 Vbeta and 13 Jbeta primers, the PCR was carried out. Generated by immunoSEQ multiplex PCR, the TCRdb table keeps only in-frame clones and is missing some. The profile covers about 100,000 clones, with 65% to 80% appearing a single time and about 4.2% taken by the ten largest. The sample taken for sequencing was PBMCs. The receptors stem from a woman aged 45-59 years in good health and CMV-seropositive.

This clone was recorded only once. V usage is TRBV27 and J usage is TRBJ2-7; 12 nucleotides line up with TRBD1. CDR3 length: 19 residues. CDR1 MNHEY and CDR2 SMNVEV come from the germline V gene (reference sequence). V gave up 0 bases and J gave up 0 bases; unmatched junction bases: 9. The CDR3 DNA follows: TGTGCCAGCAGTTTATCTCTACCCGGGACAGGGGGCTACTCCTACGAGCAGTACTTC. It encodes CASSLSLPGTGGYSYEQYF.

The V and J genes are TRBV21-1 and TRBJ2-2; the table assigns TRBD1, which was not confirmed against the DNA. TRBV21-1 is a known pseudogene. This CDR3 is built from 14 residues. The CDR3, as DNA: TGTGCCAGCTCAAGGGGCAGGAACACCGGGGAGCTGTTTTTT. Protein sequence: CASSRGRNTGELFF.

The chain recombines TRBV6-1 with TRBJ1-2; 10 positions match TRBD1. Germline V CDR1 and CDR2: MNHNS, SASEGT. J gave up 8 bases and V 5 bases, and 5 bases lay outside the gene matches. This CDR3 region has 13 residues. The CDR3 nucleotides are TGTGCCAGCAGTATAGACAGGGGGCAAGGCTACACCTTC. It codes for CASSIDRGQGYTF.

This chain joins TRBV19 and TRBJ1-2; D is undetermined. Germline V lookup: CDR1 LNHDA, CDR2 SQIVND (reference sequence). There are 14 residues in the CDR3. The V gene lost 4 bases and the J gene lost 3 bases, with 12 bases spanning the gap. For the CDR3, the DNA is TGTGCCAGTAGTACTCTCGAGGGATACTATGGCTACACCTTC. Protein product: CASSTLEGYYGYTF.

This clone has only a few counts. For the CDR3, the DNA is TGCGCCAGCAGCTTGATTGTGGGAGCGAACACCGGGGAGCTGTTTTTT. Amino acid sequence: CASSLIVGANTGELFF. This chain links TRBV5-1 with TRBJ2-2, with D perhaps matching TRBD2 (5 bases). This CDR3 region has 16 residues. Germline V CDR1 and CDR2: SGHRS, YFSETQ. Deletions cut 1 base from V and 0 bases from J, with 10 bases between. Full variable domain (rest looked up from reference TRBV5-1 and TRBJ2-2): KAGVTQTPRYLIKTRGQQVTLSCSPISGHRSVSWYQQTPGQGLQFLFEYFSETQRNKGNFPGRFSGRQFSNSRSEMNVSTLELGDSALYLCASSLIVGANTGELFFGEGSRLTVL.

The table lists this clone with a count of one. V is TRBV5-5 and J is TRBJ2-6; no definite D call. V was trimmed by 4 bases and J by 0 bases, leaving 11 bases between them. Germline V gene data show CDR1 as SGHKS and CDR2 as YYEKEE (reference sequence). There are 16 residues in the CDR3. CDR3 bases: TGTGCCAGCAGCCCCCTAGGTCGCTCTGGGGCCAACGTCCTGACTTTC. It translates to CASSPLGRSGANVLTF.

This clone has only a few counts. The rearrangement uses TRBV6-5 and TRBJ2-1, with TRBD2 matching over 7 bases. This CDR3 contains 15 residues. Germline V gives CDR1 MNHEY, CDR2 SVGAGI. V trimming: 0 bases; J trimming: 8 bases; junction bases outside the gene matches: 7. CDR3 loop: CASSYSSGVADEQFF. The CDR3 DNA reads TGTGCCAGCAGTTACTCGAGCGGGGTAGCGGATGAGCAGTTCTTC.

The V and J genes are TRBV27 and TRBJ1-1, with 10 bases aligning to TRBD1. This CDR3 spans 15 amino acids. With 9 bases clipped from V and 4 bases from J, the junction kept 11 bases outside the gene matches. CDR1 and CDR2 from the germline V gene are MNHEY and SMNVEV (reference sequence). The CDR3 nucleotides read TGTGCCAGTAAGGACAGGGGGAATGAAATCACTGAAGCTTTCTTT. Translated: CASKDRGNEITEAFF.

The chain uses TRBV6-1 and TRBJ2-2, with 7 positions matching TRBD1. V shed 7 bases, J shed 5 bases, and the junction held 4 bases outside the gene matches. This CDR3 region has 13 residues. Germline assignment: CDR1 MNHNS and CDR2 SASEGT. The CDR3 loop reads CASTSQGTGELFF. In DNA form, the CDR3 reads TGTGCCAGCACCTCACAGGGGACCGGGGAGCTGTTTTTT.

The chain is built from TRBV9 and TRBJ2-7; no clear D gene. The CDR3 runs to 13 residues. V lost 4 bases and J 1 base, leaving 9 bases between the germline ends. The V gene's germline CDR1 is SGDLS and CDR2 YYNGEE. CDR3 bases: TGTGCCAGCAGCCCAGACACGTCCTACGAGCAGTACTTC. Encoded protein: CASSPDTSYEQYF. Based on the CDR3 plus reference TRBV9 and TRBJ2-7, the full variable domain is DSGVTQTPKHLITATGQRVTLRCSPRSGDLSVYWYQQSLDQGLQFLIQYYNGEERAKGNILERFSAQQFPDLHSELNLSSLELGDSALYFCASSPDTSYEQYFGPGTRLTVT.

This clone was seen a few times. The V call is TRBV7-9, the J call TRBJ2-3; TRBD2 matches at 12 bases. V was clipped by 3 bases and J by 2 bases; unmatched bases: 9. This CDR3 is 18 amino acids long. Looked up from germline, CDR1 is SEHNR and CDR2 is FQNEAQ (reference sequence). CDR3 nucleotides: TGTGCCAGCAGCTTTACTAGCGGGAGGTCCCCTCACACAGATACGCAGTATTTT. Its translation is CASSFTSGRSPHTDTQYF.

The rearrangement joins TRBV6-5 to TRBJ1-3; possibly TRBD1 for D (6 bases). The germline V and J ends were trimmed by 5 bases and 2 bases, with 10 bases remaining between them. The CDR3 has 14 residues. The germline CDR1 and CDR2 sequences are MNHEY and SVGAGI. The CDR3 DNA is TGTGCCAGCAGTGGACAGAGTACTGGAAACACCATATATTTT. Its protein product is CASSGQSTGNTIYF.

V gene TRBV11-1 combines with J gene TRBJ1-1; 7 positions agree with TRBD1. V shed 5 bases and J 5 bases; nucleotides not matched to a gene: 8. Germline V gene sequence: CDR1 SGHAT, CDR2 FQDESV (reference sequence). The CDR3 contains 14 residues. The DNA of the CDR3 is TGTGCCAGCAGCCCCGGGACAGTGGTTACTGAAGCTTTCTTT. It yields the protein CASSPGTVVTEAFF.

V and J are TRBV29-1 and TRBJ2-4, with D perhaps matching TRBD2 (5 bases). V was pared by 6 bases and J by 10 bases, with 13 bases between. CDR3 length equals 11 residues. From germline, CDR1 is SQVTM and CDR2 ANQGSEA. The CDR3 spells CSVFRESIQYF. The CDR3 DNA reads TGCAGCGTCTTCCGGGAATCTATTCAGTACTTC.

Here the CDR3 reads CASSFTGAGVNEQFF. The CDR3 nucleotides read TGCGCCAGCAGCTTCACAGGGGCAGGGGTCAATGAGCAGTTCTTC. V gene TRBV5-1 combines with J gene TRBJ2-1; TRBD1 agrees at 7 bases. J was trimmed by 6 bases and V by 2 bases; bases with no gene match: 8. Looked up from germline, CDR1 is SGHRS and CDR2 is YFSETQ. The CDR3 is 15 amino acids.

This clone showed up just a few times. V usage is TRBV19 and J usage is TRBJ1-4; 8 bases are a match to TRBD1. The ends lost 7 bases at V and 8 bases at J; junction bases unmatched: 9. Per germline, CDR1 LNHDA and CDR2 SQIVND (reference sequence). This CDR3 comprises 14 residues. The CDR3 nucleotides read TGTGCCAGTACCCTGGACAGGGTCGCCGAAAAACTGTTTTTT. This codes for CASTLDRVAEKLFF.

Here the CDR3 reads CASSFRTSGINEQFF. Written as DNA, the CDR3 is TGTGCCAGCAGTTTTAGGACTAGCGGGATCAATGAGCAGTTCTTC. V and J are TRBV27 and TRBJ2-1, with 12 bases lining up with TRBD2. Germline values: CDR1 MNHEY, CDR2 SMNVEV (reference sequence). This CDR3 region has 15 residues. J was trimmed by 6 bases and V by 3 bases; bases with no gene match: 3.

A word on this clone: Within the sample, other DNA sequences also encode this same CDR3. The chain combines TRBV6-6 with TRBJ1-6; 8 bases fit TRBD1. This CDR3 region has 14 residues. The V gene end was trimmed by 6 bases and the J gene end by 7 bases; junction bases not matched to a gene: 5. CDR1 and CDR2 (germline): MNHNY, SVGAGI (reference sequence). CDR3 DNA: TGTGCCAGCAGACCGGACAGGGTCAATTCACCCCTCCACTTT. As protein: CASRPDRVNSPLHF.

The chain couples TRBV5-4 to TRBJ2-7; the D is unclear. In germline, CDR1 is SGHNT, CDR2 YYREEE (reference sequence). V was shortened by 4 bases and J by 4 bases, with 15 bases between the two germline ends. CDR3 size: 14 residues. CDR3 sequence reads: CASSVQVDTYEQYF. CDR3 bases: TGTGCCAGCAGCGTCCAGGTCGACACTTACGAGCAGTACTTC.